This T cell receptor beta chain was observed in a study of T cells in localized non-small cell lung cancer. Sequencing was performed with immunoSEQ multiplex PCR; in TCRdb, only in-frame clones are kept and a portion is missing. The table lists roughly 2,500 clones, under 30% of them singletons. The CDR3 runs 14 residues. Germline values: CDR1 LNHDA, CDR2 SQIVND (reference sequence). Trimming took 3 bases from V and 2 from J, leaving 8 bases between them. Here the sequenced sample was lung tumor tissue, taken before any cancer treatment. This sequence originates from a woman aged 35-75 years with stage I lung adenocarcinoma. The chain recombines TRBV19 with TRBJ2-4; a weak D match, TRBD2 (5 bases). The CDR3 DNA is TGTGCCAGTAGTATTGACTATACCAAAAACATTCAGTACTTC. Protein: CASSIDYTKNIQYF.